A selection of T cell receptor beta chains follows, all from one sample in a study of T cell changes during pregnancy in multiple sclerosis. The data were produced by immunoSEQ multiplex PCR, yet TCRdb's version contains in-frame clones alone and is incomplete. Among roughly 66,000 clones listed, 92% were seen once. The starting material was peripheral blood, obtained in the first trimester of pregnancy. The receptor set was obtained from a female donor with multiple sclerosis, enrolled in a pregnancy study. CDR3s include the opening cysteine and the closing phenylalanine or tryptophan. A D gene is named only where the DNA matches it firmly. A clone size is listed for some rows: how often the clone was seen (once, few, many), or a class if it is expanded.

V: TRBV7-6
J: TRBJ2-5
size: NA
D: NA
CDR3: CASSPEVFHETQYF
DNA: TGTGCCAGCAGCCCAGAGGTCTTTCATGAGACCCAGTACTTC

V: TRBV25-1
J: TRBJ2-1
size: NA
D: TRBD2
CDR3: CASTPARTGRGGEQFF
DNA: TGTGCCAGCACCCCAGCGAGAACCGGGAGGGGAGGTGAGCAGTTCTTC

V: TRBV4-1
J: TRBJ1-1
size: NA
D: NA
CDR3: CASSSYGGGDNGAFF
DNA: TGCGCCAGCAGCTCATATGGTGGTGGGGACAATGGAGCTTTCTTT

V: TRBV5-6
J: TRBJ1-5
size: NA
D: TRBD1
CDR3: CASSSQGAMAQHF
DNA: TGTGCCAGCAGCTCCCAGGGGGCGATGGCCCAGCATTTT

V: TRBV6-6
J: TRBJ2-4
size: few
D: NA
CDR3: CASSYLDRLAKNIQYF
DNA: TGTGCCAGCAGTTATTTGGACAGACTAGCCAAAAACATTCAGTACTTC

V: TRBV6-6
J: TRBJ2-7
size: once
D: NA
CDR3: CASSGRDTATYEQYF
DNA: TGTGCCAGCAGTGGCCGGGACACCGCGACCTACGAGCAGTACTTC

V: TRBV30
J: TRBJ2-3
size: NA
D: NA
CDR3: CAWSVSGGGTDTQYF
DNA: TGTGCCTGGAGTGTAAGCGGCGGTGGCACAGATACGCAGTATTTT

V: TRBV7-2
J: TRBJ2-3
size: NA
D: NA
CDR3: CASSRGDTQYF
DNA: TGTGCCAGCAGTAGGGGTGATACGCAGTATTTT

V: TRBV27
J: TRBJ2-7
size: NA
D: NA
CDR3: CASSLKVPGISYEQYF
DNA: TGTGCCAGCAGTTTAAAAGTTCCAGGGATCTCCTACGAGCAGTACTTC

V: TRBV6-1
J: TRBJ2-3
size: NA
D: NA
CDR3: CASSLDSPDTQYF
DNA: TGTGCCAGCAGCTTGGACAGCCCAGATACGCAGTATTTT